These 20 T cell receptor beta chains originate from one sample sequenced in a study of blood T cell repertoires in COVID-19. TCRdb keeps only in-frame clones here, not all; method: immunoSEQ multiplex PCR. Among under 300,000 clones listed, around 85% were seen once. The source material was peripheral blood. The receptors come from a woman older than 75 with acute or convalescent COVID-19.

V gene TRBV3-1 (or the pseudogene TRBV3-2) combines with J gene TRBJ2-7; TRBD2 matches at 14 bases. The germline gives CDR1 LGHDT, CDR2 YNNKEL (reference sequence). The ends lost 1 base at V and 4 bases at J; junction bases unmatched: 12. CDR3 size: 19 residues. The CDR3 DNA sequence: TGTGCCAGCAGCCAAGCCCCCAGGGGGGGGACTAGCGGGGGTTACGAGCAGTACTTC. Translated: CASSQAPRGGTSGGYEQYF.

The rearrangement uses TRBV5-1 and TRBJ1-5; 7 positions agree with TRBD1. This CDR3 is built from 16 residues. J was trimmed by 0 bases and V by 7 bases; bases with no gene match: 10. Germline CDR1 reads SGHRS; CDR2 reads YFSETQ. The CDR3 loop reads CASSPGTEYSNQPQHF. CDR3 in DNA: TGCGCCAGCTCCCCCGGGACAGAATATAGCAATCAGCCCCAGCATTTT.

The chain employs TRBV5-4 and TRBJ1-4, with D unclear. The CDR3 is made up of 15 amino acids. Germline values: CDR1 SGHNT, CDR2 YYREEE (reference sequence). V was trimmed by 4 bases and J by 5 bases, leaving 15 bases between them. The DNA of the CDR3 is TGTGCCAGCAGCCCGTCAGGTAGTGGGAATGAAAAACTGTTTTTT. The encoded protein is CASSPSGSGNEKLFF.

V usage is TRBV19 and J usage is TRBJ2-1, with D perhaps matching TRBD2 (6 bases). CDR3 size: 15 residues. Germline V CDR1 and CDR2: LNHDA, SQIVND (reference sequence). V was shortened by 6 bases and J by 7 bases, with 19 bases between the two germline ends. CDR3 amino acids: CASRRSDGGGNEQFF. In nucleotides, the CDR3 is TGTGCCAGTAGGAGGTCGGATGGGGGAGGAAATGAGCAGTTCTTC.

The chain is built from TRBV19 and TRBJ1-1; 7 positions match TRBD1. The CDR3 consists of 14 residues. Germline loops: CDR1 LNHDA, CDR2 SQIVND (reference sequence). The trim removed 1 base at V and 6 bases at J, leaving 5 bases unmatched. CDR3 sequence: CASSIVRTGSEAFF. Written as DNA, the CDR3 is TGTGCCAGTAGTATAGTCCGGACAGGATCTGAAGCTTTCTTT.

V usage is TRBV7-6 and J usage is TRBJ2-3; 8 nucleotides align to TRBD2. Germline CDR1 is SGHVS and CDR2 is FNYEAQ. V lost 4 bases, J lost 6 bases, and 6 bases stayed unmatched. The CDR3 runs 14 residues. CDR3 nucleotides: TGTGCCAGCAGCTCCCTAGCGGGCGACGATACGCAGTATTTT. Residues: CASSSLAGDDTQYF. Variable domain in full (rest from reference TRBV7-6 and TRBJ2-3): GAGVSQSPRYKVTKRGQDVALRCDPISGHVSLYWYRQALGQGPEFLTYFNYEAQQDKSGLPNDRFSAERPEGSISTLTIQRTEQRDSAMYRCASSSLAGDDTQYFGPGTRLTVL.

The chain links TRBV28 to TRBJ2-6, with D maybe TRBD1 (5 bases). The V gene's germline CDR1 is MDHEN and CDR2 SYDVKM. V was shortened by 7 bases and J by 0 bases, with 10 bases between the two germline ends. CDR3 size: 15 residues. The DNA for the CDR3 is TGTGCCAGCAAGTCTCAGGGCTCTGGGGCCAACGTCCTGACTTTC. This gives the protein CASKSQGSGANVLTF.

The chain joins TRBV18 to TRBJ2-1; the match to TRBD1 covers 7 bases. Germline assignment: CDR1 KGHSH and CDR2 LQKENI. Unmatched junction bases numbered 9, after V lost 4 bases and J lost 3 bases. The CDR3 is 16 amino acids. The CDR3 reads CASSRTGTAVYNEQFF. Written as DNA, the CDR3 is TGTGCCAGCTCACGTACCGGGACAGCAGTCTACAATGAGCAGTTCTTC. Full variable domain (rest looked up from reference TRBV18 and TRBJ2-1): NAGVMQNPRHLVRRRGQEARLRCSPMKGHSHVYWYRQLPEEGLKFMVYLQKENIIDESGMPKERFSAEFPKEGPSILRIQQVVRGDSAAYFCASSRTGTAVYNEQFFGPGTRLTVL.

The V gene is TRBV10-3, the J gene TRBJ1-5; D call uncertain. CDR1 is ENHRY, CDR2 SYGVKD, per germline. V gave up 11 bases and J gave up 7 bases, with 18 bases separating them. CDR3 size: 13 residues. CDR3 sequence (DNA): TGTGCCGTCCATCAGGAACGGGGACAGCCCCAGCATTTT. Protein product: CAVHQERGQPQHF.

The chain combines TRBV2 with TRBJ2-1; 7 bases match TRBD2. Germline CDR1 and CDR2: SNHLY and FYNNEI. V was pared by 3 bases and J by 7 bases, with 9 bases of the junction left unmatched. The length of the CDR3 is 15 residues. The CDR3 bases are TGTGCCAGCAGTGATGGTCTAGCGGTACAGAATGAGCAGTTCTTC. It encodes CASSDGLAVQNEQFF. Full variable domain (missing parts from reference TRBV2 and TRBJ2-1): EPEVTQTPSHQVTQMGQEVILRCVPISNHLYFYWYRQILGQKVEFLVSFYNNEISEKSEIFDDQFSVERPDGSNFTLKIRSTKLEDSAMYFCASSDGLAVQNEQFFGPGTRLTVL.

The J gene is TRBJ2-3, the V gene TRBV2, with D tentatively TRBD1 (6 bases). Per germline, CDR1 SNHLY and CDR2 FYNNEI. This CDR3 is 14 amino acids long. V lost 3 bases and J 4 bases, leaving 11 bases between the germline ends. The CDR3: CASSDLGAADTQYF. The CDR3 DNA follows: TGTGCCAGCAGTGATTTGGGGGCCGCAGATACGCAGTATTTT.

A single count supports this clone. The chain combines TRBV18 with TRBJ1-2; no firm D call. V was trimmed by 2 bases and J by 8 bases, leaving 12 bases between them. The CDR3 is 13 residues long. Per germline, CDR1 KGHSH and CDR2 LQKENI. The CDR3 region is CASSPVPTGGYTF. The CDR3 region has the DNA TGTGCCAGCTCACCAGTACCCACGGGAGGCTACACCTTC.

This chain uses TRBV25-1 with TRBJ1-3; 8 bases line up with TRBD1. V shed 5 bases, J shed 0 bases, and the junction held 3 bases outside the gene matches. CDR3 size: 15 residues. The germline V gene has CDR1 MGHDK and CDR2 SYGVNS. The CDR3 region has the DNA TGTGCCAGCAGTCCGCAGGGGGCCTCTGGAAACACCATATATTTT. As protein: CASSPQGASGNTIYF.

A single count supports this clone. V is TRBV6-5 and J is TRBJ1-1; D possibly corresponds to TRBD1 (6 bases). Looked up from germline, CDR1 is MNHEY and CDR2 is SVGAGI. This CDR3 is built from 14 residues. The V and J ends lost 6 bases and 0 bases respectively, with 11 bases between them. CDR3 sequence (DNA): TGTGCCAGCAGGACAGGACCCCTGAACACTGAAGCTTTCTTT. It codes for CASRTGPLNTEAFF.

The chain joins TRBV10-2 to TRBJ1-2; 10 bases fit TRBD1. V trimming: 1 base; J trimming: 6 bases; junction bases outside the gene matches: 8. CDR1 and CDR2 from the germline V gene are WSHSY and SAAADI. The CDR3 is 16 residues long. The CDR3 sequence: CASSEFGDRGGNGYTF. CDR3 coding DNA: TGCGCCAGCAGTGAGTTCGGGGACAGGGGCGGGAATGGCTACACCTTC.

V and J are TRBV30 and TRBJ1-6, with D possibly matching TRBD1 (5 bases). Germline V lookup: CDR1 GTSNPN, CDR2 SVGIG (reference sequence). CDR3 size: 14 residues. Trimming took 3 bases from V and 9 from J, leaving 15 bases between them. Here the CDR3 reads CAWSPGLDSSPLHF. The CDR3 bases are TGTGCCTGGAGCCCCGGGCTAGACAGTTCACCCCTCCACTTT.

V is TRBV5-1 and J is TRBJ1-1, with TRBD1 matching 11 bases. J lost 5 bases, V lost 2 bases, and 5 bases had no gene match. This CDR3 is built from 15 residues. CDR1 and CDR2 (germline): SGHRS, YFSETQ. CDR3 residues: CASSFYRDRGTEAFF. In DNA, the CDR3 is TGCGCCAGCAGCTTCTACCGGGACAGGGGGACTGAAGCTTTCTTT.

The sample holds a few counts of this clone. CDR3 nucleotide sequence: TGTGCCAGCAGCATTAAGGGGGGGTTGAATTCACCCCTCCACTTT. The encoded protein is CASSIKGGLNSPLHF. The J gene is TRBJ1-6, the V gene TRBV11-2; TRBD1 is a possible D gene (6 bases). The CDR3 runs 15 residues. V was pared by 5 bases and J by 7 bases, with 15 bases between. CDR1 is SGHAT, CDR2 FQNNGV, per germline. Complete variable domain (other parts from reference TRBV11-2 and TRBJ1-6): EAGVAQSPRYKIIEKRQSVAFWCNPISGHATLYWYQQILGQGPKLLIQFQNNGVVDDSQLPKDRFSAERLKGVDSTLKIQPAKLEDSAVYLCASSIKGGLNSPLHFGNGTRLTVT.

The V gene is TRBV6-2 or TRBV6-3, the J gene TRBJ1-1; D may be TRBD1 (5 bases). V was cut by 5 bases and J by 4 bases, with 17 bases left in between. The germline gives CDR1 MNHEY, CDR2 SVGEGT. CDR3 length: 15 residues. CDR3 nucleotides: TGTGCCAGCAGTCCAAAGGGGACTCTCATCACTGAAGCTTTCTTT. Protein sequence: CASSPKGTLITEAFF.

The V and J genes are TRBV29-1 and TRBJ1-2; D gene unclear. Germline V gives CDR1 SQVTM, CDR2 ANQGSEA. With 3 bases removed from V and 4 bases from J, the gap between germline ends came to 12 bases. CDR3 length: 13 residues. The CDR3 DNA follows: TGCAGCGTTGATCGGGCGGCGGGCTATGGCTACACCTTC. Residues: CSVDRAAGYGYTF. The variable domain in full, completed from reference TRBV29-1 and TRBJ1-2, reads SAVISQKPSRDICQRGTSLTIQCQVDSQVTMMFWYRQQPGQSLTLIATANQGSEATYESGFVIDKFPISRPNLTFSTLTVSNMSPEDSSIYLCSVDRAAGYGYTFGSGTRLTVV.